What follows describes a single TCR beta chain. Germline V gene lookup returns CDR1 SNHLY and CDR2 FYNNEI. The CDR3 contains 14 residues. Trimming at V came to 6 bases and at J to 4 bases, leaving 8 bases not matched to a gene. The entry originates in a study of shared T cell receptors in the human thymus. The data were produced by immunoSEQ multiplex PCR, yet TCRdb's version contains in-frame clones alone and is incomplete. Found here are hundreds of thousands of clones, approximately 88% of them singletons; the top ten hold about 0.01%. These same data were also listed under a study on human thymus T cells. That work contributes: Thymus was obtained from resections taken during corrective heart surgery. Gene usage (both V and J) appeared biased in thymic and blood repertoires.

The genes are TRBV2 and TRBJ1-2, with 7 bases identical to TRBD1. The clonotype comes from a boy younger than two with a congenital heart defect. The sequenced sample consisted of thymocytes. This chain's CDR3 is CASRPRDSSYGYTF. CDR3 nucleotide sequence: TGTGCCAGCAGACCTCGGGACAGTTCCTATGGCTACACCTTC.